The sequence of this T cell receptor (beta chain) was determined in a study of beta chain features in type 1 diabetes. Study findings and constraints: Patients' naive, central memory and regulatory TCRB repertoires appeared more alike than those of healthy donors. Shortening of TCRB CDR3s, moderate but significant, appeared in all four CD4+ subsets of Type 1 diabetes patients.

Note on this clone: What it binds is unknown.

Trimming removed 3 bases at V and 6 bases at J, with 17 bases between. Germline V gives CDR1 KGHSH, CDR2 LQKENI. The CDR3 is 15 residues long. The study reverse transcribed the entire isolated RNA, so it sequenced expressed TCRB transcripts. Generated by immunoSEQ multiplex PCR, the TCRdb table keeps only in-frame clones and is missing some. The sample contains more than 550,000 clones, 11% to 15% of which appear only once. This receptor was identified in a man between 18 and 35 years old with type 1 diabetes. The chain combines TRBV18 with TRBJ1-2; tentative D call: TRBD1 (5 bases). What was sequenced was naive CD4+ T cells from blood. The CDR3 coding sequence is TGTGCCAGCTCACCGCCTGGTTGGGGGGGAGATGGCTACACCTTC. This sequence encodes CASSPPGWGGDGYTF.